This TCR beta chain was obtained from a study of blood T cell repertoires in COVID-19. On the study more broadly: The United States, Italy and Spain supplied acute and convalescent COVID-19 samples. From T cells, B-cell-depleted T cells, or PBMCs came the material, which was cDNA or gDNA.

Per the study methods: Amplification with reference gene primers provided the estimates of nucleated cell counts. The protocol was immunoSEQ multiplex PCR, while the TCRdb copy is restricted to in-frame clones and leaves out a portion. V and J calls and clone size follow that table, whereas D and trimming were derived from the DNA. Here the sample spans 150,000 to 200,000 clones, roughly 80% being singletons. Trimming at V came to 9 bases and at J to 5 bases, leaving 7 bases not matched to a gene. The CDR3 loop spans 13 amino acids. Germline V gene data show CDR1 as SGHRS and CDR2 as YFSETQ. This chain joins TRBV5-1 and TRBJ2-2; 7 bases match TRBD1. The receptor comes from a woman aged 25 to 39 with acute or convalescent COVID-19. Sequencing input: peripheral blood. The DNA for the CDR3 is TGCGCCACCGATACAGGGGATACCGGGGAGCTGTTTTTT. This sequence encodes CATDTGDTGELFF.